The rows below give T cell receptor beta chains drawn from one sample of a study of T cells in narcolepsy. TCRdb's copy holds only in-frame clones and misses some; the assay was immunoSEQ multiplex PCR. The sample contains fewer than 40,000 clones, 70% to 85% of which appear only once. What was sequenced was CD45RA- memory CD4+ T cells from PBMCs. These receptors were obtained from a human donor with narcolepsy. Both conserved end residues are part of each CDR3. Fields, in order: clone size, V gene, CDR3 length, J gene, D gene, CDR3 protein, CDR3 DNA. D genes are given only for firm matches. Clone size is given for some rows only: seen once, a few or many times, or a class if the clone is expanded.

few	TRBV6-1	14	TRBJ1-5	TRBD1	CASKPGQGSGPQHF	TGTGCCAGCAAACCGGGACAGGGGAGTGGGCCCCAGCATTTT
.	TRBV6-1	15	TRBJ1-2	.	CASSEARTASYGYTF	TGTGCCAGCAGTGAAGCGCGGACAGCATCCTATGGCTACACCTTC
.	TRBV19	12	TRBJ2-7	.	CASSNGLEEQYF	TGTGCCAGTAGTAACGGTTTGGAGGAGCAGTACTTC
.	TRBV30	14	TRBJ1-1	.	CAWRLLGPGTEAFF	TGTGCCTGGAGGCTTCTGGGACCGGGCACTGAAGCTTTCTTT
few	TRBV5-1	15	TRBJ1-4	.	CASSLDSPRGEKLFF	TGCGCCAGCAGCCTGGACAGTCCTCGGGGTGAAAAACTGTTTTTT
.	TRBV5-1	15	TRBJ2-5	.	CASSLGDSTGETQYF	TGCGCCAGCAGCCTTGGGGACTCCACCGGCGAGACCCAGTACTTC
.	TRBV30	12	TRBJ1-2	.	CAWDRQGRGYTF	TGTGCCTGGGACCGGCAGGGCCGTGGCTACACCTTC
.	TRBV20-1	11	TRBJ2-5	.	CSARRAETQYF	TGCAGTGCTCGACGGGCAGAGACCCAGTACTTC
.	TRBV9	16	TRBJ2-3	TRBD1	CASSPRPGTGTDTQYF	TGTGCCAGCAGCCCCCGTCCCGGGACAGGAACAGATACGCAGTATTTT
.	TRBV15	15	TRBJ1-1	.	CATSRDAPEAQRAFF	TGTGCCACCAGCAGAGATGCCCCCGAAGCCCAGCGAGCTTTCTTT
.	TRBV2	15	TRBJ2-5	TRBD2	CASISGAGGGETQYF	TGTGCCAGCATCTCCGGAGCGGGGGGAGGAGAGACCCAGTACTTC
.	TRBV12-5	16	TRBJ2-3	.	CASAPGRGSNTDTQYF	TGTGCTAGTGCCCCAGGACGGGGGTCGAACACAGATACGCAGTATTTT
.	TRBV30	15	TRBJ1-5	.	CAWSQKGQTLQPQHF	TGTGCCTGGAGTCAGAAGGGGCAGACTCTCCAGCCCCAGCATTTT
.	TRBV27	20	TRBJ1-2	TRBD1	CASSPRSRDRGRSTNYGYTF	TGTGCCAGCAGTCCACGGAGCCGGGACAGGGGCCGCTCCACTAACTATGGCTACACCTTC
.	TRBV11-2	15	TRBJ1-2	.	CASSLAQRGGKSYTF	TGTGCCAGCAGCTTAGCCCAGAGGGGGGGCAAGAGCTACACCTTC
.	TRBV12-5	15	TRBJ1-2	.	CASGLAPTGTYGYTF	TGTGCTAGTGGTTTGGCACCTACAGGGACCTATGGCTACACCTTC
.	TRBV5-1	16	TRBJ2-5	TRBD2	CASSLGLAGGQETQYF	TGCGCCAGCAGCCTTGGACTAGCGGGGGGGCAAGAGACCCAGTACTTC
once	TRBV5-4	15	TRBJ1-2	.	CASSLARGSLYGYTF	TGTGCCAGCAGCTTGGCCAGGGGCTCCCTCTATGGCTACACCTTC
.	TRBV7-2	13	TRBJ2-4	.	CASSLAPGGIGNF	TGTGCCAGCAGCTTAGCGCCCGGAGGAATTGGGAACTTC
.	TRBV19	16	TRBJ2-1	TRBD2	CASSIRLAGNNNEQFF	TGTGCCAGTAGTATCAGACTAGCGGGGAATAACAATGAGCAGTTCTTC
.	TRBV19	15	TRBJ1-5	.	CASSIAVYGNQPQHF	TGTGCCAGTAGTATAGCCGTCTACGGCAATCAGCCCCAGCATTTT
.	TRBV7-2	13	TRBJ1-5	.	CASSLAREQPQHF	TGTGCCAGCAGCTTAGCCAGGGAGCAGCCCCAGCATTTT